The following is a T cell receptor beta chain sequence with its context. TCRdb re-called the 5' RACE reads and shows each CDR3 protein once, DNA omitted. The sample shows hundreds of thousands of distinct CDR3 sequences, and 3% to 4.5% sits with its ten largest clones. This record belongs to a study of T cells expressing NK-cell markers. The CDR3 sequence is 15 residues long. The rearrangement uses TRBV12-3 or TRBV12-4 and TRBJ2-7; without DNA, the TCRdb call of TRBD2 cannot be checked. The specimen sequenced was blood T cells: a sorted CD56 or NKG2C T cell subset, CD4+ or CD8+ T cells, or bulk PBMC T cells (not recorded which). The source is a young man in good health. CDR3: CASSFGAAGSYEQYF.